These 10 T cell receptor beta chains were all obtained from the same sample, sequenced in a study of blood T cell repertoires in COVID-19. Only in-frame clones appear in the TCRdb table, and some are missing; sequencing was by immunoSEQ multiplex PCR. The sample contains about 87,000 clones, 70% to 85% of which appear only once. Sequencing was done on a sample of peripheral blood. These receptors came from a woman older than 75 with COVID-19, enrolled during active disease.

The chain combines TRBV27 with TRBJ2-7, with TRBD2 matching over 7 bases. Trimming removed 5 bases from V and 6 bases from J; junction bases left unmatched: 4. This CDR3 contains 12 residues. Germline V CDR1 and CDR2: MNHEY, SMNVEV (reference sequence). The CDR3 sequence is CASSASSGEQYF. CDR3 nucleotide sequence: TGTGCCAGCAGTGCCTCTAGCGGCGAGCAGTACTTC.

The chain recombines TRBV6-5 with TRBJ1-2; TRBD1 is a possible D gene (5 bases). CDR3 length equals 15 residues. Trimming took off 4 bases at V and 4 bases at J, with 16 bases between the two ends. CDR1 is MNHEY and CDR2 is SVGAGI in the germline V gene. CDR3 residues: CASSSLGRQPYGYTF. DNA for the CDR3: TGTGCCAGCAGTTCTCTCGGTCGACAGCCCTATGGCTACACCTTC.

This clone was found once. V and J are TRBV5-1 and TRBJ1-1, with D perhaps matching TRBD1 (6 bases). The CDR3 spans 13 residues. V was trimmed by 2 bases and J by 4 bases, leaving 9 bases between them. Germline assignment: CDR1 SGHRS and CDR2 YFSETQ. CDR3 DNA: TGCGCCAGCAGCTTAGGACAGCGCACTGAAGCTTTCTTT. Protein product: CASSLGQRTEAFF.

The chain couples TRBV28 to TRBJ1-2; 8 bases line up with TRBD1. Germline V CDR1 and CDR2: MDHEN, SYDVKM. The CDR3 has 14 amino acids. Trimming cost V 4 bases and J 8 bases; bases outside gene matches: 9. The CDR3 loop is CASSSTGGMVGYTF. CDR3 nucleotides: TGTGCCAGCAGTTCTACAGGGGGAATGGTCGGCTACACCTTC.

The chain links TRBV6-6 to TRBJ2-1, with D possibly being TRBD2 (5 bases). Trimming took off 10 bases at V and 3 bases at J, with 10 bases between the two ends. The CDR3 is made up of 12 amino acids. In germline, CDR1 is MNHNY, CDR2 SVGAGI (reference sequence). The CDR3 sequence is CAIRDYYNEQFF. In nucleotides, the CDR3 is TGTGCCATCAGAGACTACTACAATGAGCAGTTCTTC.

This clone appeared once. The DNA of the CDR3 is TGTGCCATCAGAGCTGTTGATTCACCCCTCCACTTT. It specifies CAIRAVDSPLHF. This chain connects TRBV10-3 to TRBJ1-6, with unresolved D. The CDR3 loop spans 12 amino acids. Per the germline V gene, CDR1 is ENHRY and CDR2 is SYGVKD. Trimming shortened V by 6 bases and J by 8 bases, and 8 bases separated the two germline ends.

The chain carries TRBV5-4 and TRBJ1-2, with no clear D. Germline values: CDR1 SGHNT, CDR2 YYREEE (reference sequence). Trimming removed 1 base from V and 8 bases from J, with 21 bases in between. The CDR3 is 16 amino acids. The CDR3 is CASSLPTGKTRQGYTF. CDR3 coding DNA: TGTGCCAGCAGCTTGCCAACCGGAAAGACACGGCAGGGCTACACCTTC.

The chain combines TRBV7-9 with TRBJ2-7; 7 nucleotides align to TRBD1. This CDR3 region has 13 residues. Germline CDR1 SEHNR, CDR2 FQNEAQ (reference sequence). The junction had 7 bases not matched to a gene; V was cut back by 5 bases and J by 6 bases. CDR3 DNA: TGTGCCAGCAGCCCCGACAGGGTATCCGAGCAGTACTTC. This codes for CASSPDRVSEQYF.

This CDR3 is CASSLIGGEQYF. The CDR3, as DNA: TGTGCCAGCAGCTTAATCGGTGGCGAGCAGTACTTC. This chain joins TRBV7-9 and TRBJ2-7; no clear D gene. Germline V gene data show CDR1 as SEHNR and CDR2 as FQNEAQ (reference sequence). V lost 2 bases to trimming and J lost 6 bases, with 8 bases between them. The CDR3 loop spans 12 amino acids. Drawing the rest from reference TRBV7-9 and TRBJ2-7, the complete variable domain is DTGVSQNPRHKITKRGQNVTFRCDPISEHNRLYWYRQTLGQGPEFLTYFQNEAQLEKSRLLSDRFSAERPKGSFSTLEIQRTEQGDSAMYLCASSLIGGEQYFGPGTRLTVT.

This clone was recorded once. The chain joins TRBV18 to TRBJ2-5, with a possible D match to TRBD1 (5 bases). Germline V CDR1 and CDR2: KGHSH, LQKENI. Trimming stripped 5 bases from V and 5 bases from J, with 21 bases between. There are 16 residues in the CDR3. The CDR3 spells CASSALQGAPLETQYF. In DNA, the CDR3 is TGTGCCAGCTCAGCACTACAAGGGGCCCCCCTCGAGACCCAGTACTTC. Looking up the rest from reference TRBV18 and TRBJ2-5 gives the full variable domain: NAGVMQNPRHLVRRRGQEARLRCSPMKGHSHVYWYRQLPEEGLKFMVYLQKENIIDESGMPKERFSAEFPKEGPSILRIQQVVRGDSAAYFCASSALQGAPLETQYFGPGTRLLVL.